This TCR beta chain was sequenced during a study of blood T cell repertoires in COVID-19. This table comes from immunoSEQ multiplex PCR, and its TCRdb copy is limited to in-frame clones, with some not included. The data contain approximately 150,000 clones, roughly 87% of them singletons. This CDR3 is built from 13 residues. With 4 bases clipped from V and 5 bases from J, the junction kept 2 bases outside the gene matches. The germline CDR1 and CDR2 sequences are SGHNT and YYREEE (reference sequence). V usage is TRBV5-4 and J usage is TRBJ2-1; 8 nucleotides align to TRBD2. The sequenced material came from peripheral blood. This TCR was recovered from a woman aged 55 to 70 with active or convalescent COVID-19. Written as DNA, the CDR3 is TGTGCCAGCAGCAGCGGGGGCCACAATGAGCAGTTCTTC. Translating gives CASSSGGHNEQFF.